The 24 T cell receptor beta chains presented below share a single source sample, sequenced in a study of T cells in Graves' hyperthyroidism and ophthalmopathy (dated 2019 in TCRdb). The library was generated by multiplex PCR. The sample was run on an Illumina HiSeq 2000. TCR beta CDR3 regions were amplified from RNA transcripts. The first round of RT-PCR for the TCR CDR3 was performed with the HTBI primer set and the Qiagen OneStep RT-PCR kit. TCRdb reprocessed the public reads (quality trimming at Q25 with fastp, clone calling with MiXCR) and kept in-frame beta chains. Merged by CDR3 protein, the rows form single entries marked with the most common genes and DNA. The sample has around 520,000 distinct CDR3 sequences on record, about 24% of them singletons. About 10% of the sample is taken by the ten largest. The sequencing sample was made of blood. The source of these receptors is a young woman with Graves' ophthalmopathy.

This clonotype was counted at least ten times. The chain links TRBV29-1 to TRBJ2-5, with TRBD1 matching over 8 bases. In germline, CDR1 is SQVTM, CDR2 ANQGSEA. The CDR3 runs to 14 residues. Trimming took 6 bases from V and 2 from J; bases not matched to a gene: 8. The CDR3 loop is CSVEWTGRQETQYF. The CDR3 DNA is TGCAGCGTGGAGTGGACAGGGAGGCAAGAGACCCAGTACTTC. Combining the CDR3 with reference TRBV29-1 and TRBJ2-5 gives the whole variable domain SAVISQKPSRDICQRGTSLTIQCQVDSQVTMMFWYRQQPGQSLTLIATANQGSEATYESGFVIDKFPISRPNLTFSTLTVSNMSPEDSSIYLCSVEWTGRQETQYFGPGTRLLVL.

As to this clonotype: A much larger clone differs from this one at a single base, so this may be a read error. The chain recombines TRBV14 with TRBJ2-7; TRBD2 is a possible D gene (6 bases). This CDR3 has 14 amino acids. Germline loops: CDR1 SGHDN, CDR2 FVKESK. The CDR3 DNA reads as TGTGCCAGCAGCCAAGGCGCGGGGACCTACGAGCAGTGCTTC. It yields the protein CASSQGAGTYEQCF.

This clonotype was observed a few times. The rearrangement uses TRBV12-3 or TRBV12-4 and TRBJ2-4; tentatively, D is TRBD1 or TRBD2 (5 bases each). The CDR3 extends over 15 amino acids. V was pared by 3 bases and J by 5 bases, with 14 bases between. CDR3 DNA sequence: TGTGCCAGCAGTTTGGCAGGCCTGGGGGAAAACATTCAGTACTTC. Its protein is CASSLAGLGENIQYF.

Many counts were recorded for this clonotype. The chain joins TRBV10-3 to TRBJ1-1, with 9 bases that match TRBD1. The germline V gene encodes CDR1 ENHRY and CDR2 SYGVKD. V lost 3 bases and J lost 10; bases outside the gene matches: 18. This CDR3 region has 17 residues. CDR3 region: CAISDTGTGMFVVRAFF. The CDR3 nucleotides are TGTGCCATCAGTGACACCGGGACAGGGATGTTCGTCGTGAGAGCTTTCTTT.

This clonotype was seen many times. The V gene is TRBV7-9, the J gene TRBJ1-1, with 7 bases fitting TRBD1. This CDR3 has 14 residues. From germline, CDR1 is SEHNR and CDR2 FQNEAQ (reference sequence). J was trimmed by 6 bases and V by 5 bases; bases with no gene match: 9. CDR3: CASSGQQGGSEAFF. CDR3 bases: TGTGCCAGCAGCGGGCAGCAGGGGGGTTCTGAAGCTTTCTTT.

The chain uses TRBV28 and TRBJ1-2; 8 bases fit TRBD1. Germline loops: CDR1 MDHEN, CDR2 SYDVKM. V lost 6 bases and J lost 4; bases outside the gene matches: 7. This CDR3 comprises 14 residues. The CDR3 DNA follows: TGTGCCAGCAGCCCGGGACAGGAGCTCTATGGCTACACCTTC. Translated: CASSPGQELYGYTF.

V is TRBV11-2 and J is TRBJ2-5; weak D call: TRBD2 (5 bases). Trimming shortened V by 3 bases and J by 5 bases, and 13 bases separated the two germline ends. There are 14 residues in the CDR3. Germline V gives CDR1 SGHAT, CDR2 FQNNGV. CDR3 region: CASSFYPSNETQYF. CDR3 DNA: TGTGCCAGCAGCTTCTACCCTAGCAACGAGACCCAGTACTTC.

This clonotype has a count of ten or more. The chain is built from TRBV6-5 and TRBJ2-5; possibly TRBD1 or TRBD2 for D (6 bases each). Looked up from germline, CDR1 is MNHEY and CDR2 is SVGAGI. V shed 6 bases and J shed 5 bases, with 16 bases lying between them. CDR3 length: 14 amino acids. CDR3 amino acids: CASRIRGPRETQYF. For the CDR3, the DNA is TGTGCCAGCAGAATCCGGGGGCCCCGGGAGACCCAGTACTTC.

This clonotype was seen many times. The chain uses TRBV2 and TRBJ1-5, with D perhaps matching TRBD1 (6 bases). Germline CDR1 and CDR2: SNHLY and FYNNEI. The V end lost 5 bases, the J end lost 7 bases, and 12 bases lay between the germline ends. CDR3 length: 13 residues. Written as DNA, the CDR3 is TGTGCCAGCAGTCGACAGGAGGTACAGCCCCAGCATTTT. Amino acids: CASSRQEVQPQHF.

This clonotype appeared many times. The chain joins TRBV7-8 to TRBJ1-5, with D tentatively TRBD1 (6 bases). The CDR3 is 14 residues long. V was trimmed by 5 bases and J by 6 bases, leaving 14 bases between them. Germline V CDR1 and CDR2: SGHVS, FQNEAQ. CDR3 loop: CASSLNRVGQPQHF. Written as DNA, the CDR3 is TGTGCCAGCAGCCTTAACAGGGTTGGTCAGCCCCAGCATTTT. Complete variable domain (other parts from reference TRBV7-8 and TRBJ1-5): GAGVSQSPRYKVAKRGQDVALRCDPISGHVSLFWYQQALGQGPEFLTYFQNEAQLDKSGLPSDRFFAERPEGSVSTLKIQRTQQEDSAVYLCASSLNRVGQPQHFGDGTRLSIL.

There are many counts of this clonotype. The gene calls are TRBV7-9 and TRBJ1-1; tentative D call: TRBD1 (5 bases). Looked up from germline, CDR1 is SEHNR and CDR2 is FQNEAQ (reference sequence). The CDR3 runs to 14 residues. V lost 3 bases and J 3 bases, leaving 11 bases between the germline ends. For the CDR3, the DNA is TGTGCCAGCAGCTTTTCAGGGCTGGACACTGAAGCTTTCTTT. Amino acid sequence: CASSFSGLDTEAFF.

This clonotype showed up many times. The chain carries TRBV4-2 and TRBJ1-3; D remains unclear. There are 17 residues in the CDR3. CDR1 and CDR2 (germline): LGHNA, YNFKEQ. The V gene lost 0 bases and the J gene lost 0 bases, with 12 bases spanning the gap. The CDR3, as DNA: TGTGCCAGCAGCCAAGATCTTCGACTTAACTCTGGAAACACCATATATTTT. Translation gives CASSQDLRLNSGNTIYF.

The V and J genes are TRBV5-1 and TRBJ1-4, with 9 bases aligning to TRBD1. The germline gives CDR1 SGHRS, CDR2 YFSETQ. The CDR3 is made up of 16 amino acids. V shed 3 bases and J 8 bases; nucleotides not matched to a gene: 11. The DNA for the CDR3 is TGCGCCAGCAGCTCCACAGTTACAGGGGGCGCAGAAAAACTGTTTTTT. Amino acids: CASSSTVTGGAEKLFF.

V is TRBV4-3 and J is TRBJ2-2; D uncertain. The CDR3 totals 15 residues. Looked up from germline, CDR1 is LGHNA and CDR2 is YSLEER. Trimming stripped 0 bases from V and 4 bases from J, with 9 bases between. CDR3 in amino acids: CASSQDVETTGELFF. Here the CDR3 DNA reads TGCGCCAGCAGCCAAGATGTGGAGACCACCGGGGAGCTGTTTTTT.

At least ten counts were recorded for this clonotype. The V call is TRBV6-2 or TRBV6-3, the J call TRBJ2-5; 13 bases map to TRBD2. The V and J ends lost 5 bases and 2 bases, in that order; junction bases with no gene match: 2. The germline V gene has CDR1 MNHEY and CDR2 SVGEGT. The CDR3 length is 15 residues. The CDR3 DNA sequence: TGTGCCAGCAGTCGGACTAGCGGGGGTCAAGAGACCCAGTACTTC. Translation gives CASSRTSGGQETQYF.

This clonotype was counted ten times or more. The CDR3 reads CASSLWDRGLREQYF. DNA of the CDR3: TGCGCCAGCAGCTTGTGGGACAGGGGCTTACGGGAGCAGTACTTC. V usage is TRBV5-1 and J usage is TRBJ2-7; TRBD1 matches 10 bases. Germline lookup yields CDR1 SGHRS and CDR2 YFSETQ. The CDR3 has 15 residues. V was pared by 1 base and J by 7 bases, with 8 bases of the junction left unmatched.

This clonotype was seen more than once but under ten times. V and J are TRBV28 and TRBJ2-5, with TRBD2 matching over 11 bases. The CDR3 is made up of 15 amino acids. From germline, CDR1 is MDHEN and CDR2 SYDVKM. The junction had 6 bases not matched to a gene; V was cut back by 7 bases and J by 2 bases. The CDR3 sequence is CASTKTSGTQETQYF. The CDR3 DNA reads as TGTGCCAGCACTAAGACTAGCGGGACACAAGAGACCCAGTACTTC.

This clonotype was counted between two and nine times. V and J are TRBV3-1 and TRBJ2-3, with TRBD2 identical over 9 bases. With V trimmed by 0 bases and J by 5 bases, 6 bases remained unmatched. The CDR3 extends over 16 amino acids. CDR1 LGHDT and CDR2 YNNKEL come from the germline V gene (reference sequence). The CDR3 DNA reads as TGTGCCAGCAGCCAAGATAGGAGCGGGGGGATAGATACGCAGTATTTT. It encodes CASSQDRSGGIDTQYF.

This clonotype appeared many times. The CDR3 loop is CASSPTLGGYEQYF. CDR3 coding DNA: TGTGCCAGCAGCCCCACCCTGGGGGGCTACGAGCAGTACTTC. The chain uses TRBV11-2 and TRBJ2-7, with D possibly TRBD2 on 6 matching bases. This CDR3 region has 14 residues. Germline CDR1 and CDR2: SGHAT and FQNNGV. V gave up 5 bases and J gave up 3 bases, with 14 bases separating them.

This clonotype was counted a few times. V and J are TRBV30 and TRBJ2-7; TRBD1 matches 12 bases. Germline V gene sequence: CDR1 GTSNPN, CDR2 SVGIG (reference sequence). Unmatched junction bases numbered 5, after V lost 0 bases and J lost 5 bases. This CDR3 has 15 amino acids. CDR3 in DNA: TGTGCCTGGAGTGTTCCGGGACAGGGGGCCCACGAGCAGTACTTC. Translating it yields CAWSVPGQGAHEQYF.

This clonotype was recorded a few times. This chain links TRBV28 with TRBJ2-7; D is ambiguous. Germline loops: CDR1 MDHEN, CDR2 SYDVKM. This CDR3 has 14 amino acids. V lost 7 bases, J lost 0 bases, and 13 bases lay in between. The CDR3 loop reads CASIDRSHSYEQYF. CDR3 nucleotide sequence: TGTGCCAGCATAGACCGATCCCACTCCTACGAGCAGTACTTC.

CDR3 DNA: TGTGCCAGCAGTTTCTCCAGCGGGAGGAACACCGGGGAGCTGTTTTTT. This gives the protein CASSFSSGRNTGELFF. This chain uses TRBV12-3 or TRBV12-4 with TRBJ2-2; 8 nucleotides align to TRBD2. With V trimmed by 3 bases and J by 1 base, 4 bases remained unmatched. The CDR3 covers 16 residues.

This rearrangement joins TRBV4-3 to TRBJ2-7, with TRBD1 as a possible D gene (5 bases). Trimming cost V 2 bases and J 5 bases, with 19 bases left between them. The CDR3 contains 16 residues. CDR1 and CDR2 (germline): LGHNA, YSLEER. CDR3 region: CASSQKPMDTGHEQYF. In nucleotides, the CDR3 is TGCGCCAGCAGCCAAAAACCGATGGACACAGGCCACGAGCAGTACTTC.

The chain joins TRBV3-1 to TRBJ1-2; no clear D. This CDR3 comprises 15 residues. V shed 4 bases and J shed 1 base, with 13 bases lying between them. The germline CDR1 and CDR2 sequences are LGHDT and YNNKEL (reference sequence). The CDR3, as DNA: TGTGCCAGCAGCCTAGCCCGTGACAATAACTATGGCTACACCTTC. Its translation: CASSLARDNNYGYTF.